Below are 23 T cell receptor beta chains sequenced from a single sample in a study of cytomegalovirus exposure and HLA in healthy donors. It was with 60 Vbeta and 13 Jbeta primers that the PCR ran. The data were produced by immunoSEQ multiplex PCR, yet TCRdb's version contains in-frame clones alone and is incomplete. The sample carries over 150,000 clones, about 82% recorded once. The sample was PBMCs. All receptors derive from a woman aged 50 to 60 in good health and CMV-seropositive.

For the CDR3, the DNA is TGTGCCAGCAAGACCACGGGGATGTACGAGCAGTACTTC. It codes for CASKTTGMYEQYF. The chain links TRBV28 to TRBJ2-7; maybe TRBD2 (5 bases). Trimming left V 7 bases short and J 4 bases short, with 14 bases between. Germline V CDR1 and CDR2: MDHEN, SYDVKM. The length of the CDR3 is 13 residues.

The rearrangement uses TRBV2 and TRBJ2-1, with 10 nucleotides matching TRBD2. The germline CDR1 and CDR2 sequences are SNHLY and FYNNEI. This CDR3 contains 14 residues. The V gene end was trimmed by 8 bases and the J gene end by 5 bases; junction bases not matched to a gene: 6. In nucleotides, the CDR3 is TGTGCCAGCGGCAAGCGGGAGGGCCACAATGAGCAGTTCTTC. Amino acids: CASGKREGHNEQFF.

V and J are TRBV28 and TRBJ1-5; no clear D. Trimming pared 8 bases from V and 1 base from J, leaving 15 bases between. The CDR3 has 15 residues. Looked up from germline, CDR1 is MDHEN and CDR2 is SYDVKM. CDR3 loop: CASRSHGSSNQPQHF. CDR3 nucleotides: TGTGCCAGCCGAAGTCACGGGAGCAGCAATCAGCCCCAGCATTTT.

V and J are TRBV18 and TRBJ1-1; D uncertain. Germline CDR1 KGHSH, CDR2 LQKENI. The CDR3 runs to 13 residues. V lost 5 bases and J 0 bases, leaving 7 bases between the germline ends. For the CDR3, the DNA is TGTGCCAGCTCAGCTGACATGAACACTGAAGCTTTCTTT. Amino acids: CASSADMNTEAFF.

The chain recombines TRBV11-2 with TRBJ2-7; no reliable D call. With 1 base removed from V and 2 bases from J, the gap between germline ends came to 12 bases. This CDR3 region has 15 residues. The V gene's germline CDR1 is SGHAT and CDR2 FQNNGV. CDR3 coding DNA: TGTGCCAGCAGCTTAGTAGGAGTAACCCCCTACGAGCAGTACTTC. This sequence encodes CASSLVGVTPYEQYF.

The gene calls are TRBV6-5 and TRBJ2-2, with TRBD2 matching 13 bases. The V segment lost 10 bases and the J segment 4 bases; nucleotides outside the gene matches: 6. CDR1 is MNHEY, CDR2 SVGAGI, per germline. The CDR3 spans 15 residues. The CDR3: CATKTSGGTTGELFF. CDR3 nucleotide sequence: TGTGCCACCAAGACTAGCGGGGGGACCACCGGGGAGCTGTTTTTT.

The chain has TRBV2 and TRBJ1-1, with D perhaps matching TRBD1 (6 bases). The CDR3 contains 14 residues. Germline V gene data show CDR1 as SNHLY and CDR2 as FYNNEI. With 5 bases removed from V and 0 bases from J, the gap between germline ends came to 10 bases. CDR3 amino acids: CASSPQGLNTEAFF. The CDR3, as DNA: TGTGCCAGCAGTCCACAGGGCTTGAACACTGAAGCTTTCTTT.

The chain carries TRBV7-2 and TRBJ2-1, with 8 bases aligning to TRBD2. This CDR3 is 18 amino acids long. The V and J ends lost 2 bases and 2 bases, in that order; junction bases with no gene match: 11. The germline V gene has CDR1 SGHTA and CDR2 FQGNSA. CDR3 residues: CASSLSGIVRGAYNEQFF. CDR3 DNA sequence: TGTGCCAGCAGCTTAAGCGGGATAGTGCGGGGGGCCTACAATGAGCAGTTCTTC.

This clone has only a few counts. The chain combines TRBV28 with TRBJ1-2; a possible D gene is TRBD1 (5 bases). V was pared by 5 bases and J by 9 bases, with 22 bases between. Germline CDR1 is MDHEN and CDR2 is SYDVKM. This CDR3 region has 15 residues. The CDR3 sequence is CASSPTDRDEWSYTF. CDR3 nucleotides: TGTGCCAGCAGTCCGACAGATCGAGATGAATGGAGCTACACCTTC.

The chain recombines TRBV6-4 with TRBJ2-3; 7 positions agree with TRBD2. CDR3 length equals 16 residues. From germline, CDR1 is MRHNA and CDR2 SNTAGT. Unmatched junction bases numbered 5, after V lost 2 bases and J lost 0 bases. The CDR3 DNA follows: TGTGCCAGCAGTGACGAAATGGGACTAAGCACAGATACGCAGTATTTT. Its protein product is CASSDEMGLSTDTQYF.

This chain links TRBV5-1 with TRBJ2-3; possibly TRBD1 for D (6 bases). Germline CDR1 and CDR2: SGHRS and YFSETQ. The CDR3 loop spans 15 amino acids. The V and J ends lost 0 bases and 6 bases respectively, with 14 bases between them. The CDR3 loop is CASSLVSGAADTQYF. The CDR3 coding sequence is TGCGCCAGCAGCTTGGTATCAGGGGCGGCGGATACGCAGTATTTT.

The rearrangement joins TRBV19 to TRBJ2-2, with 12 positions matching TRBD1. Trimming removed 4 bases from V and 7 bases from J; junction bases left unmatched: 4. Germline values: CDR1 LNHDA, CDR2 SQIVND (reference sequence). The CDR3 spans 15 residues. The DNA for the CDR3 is TGTGCCAGTAGTAGGGGACAGGGGGCTGGCGGGGAGCTGTTTTTT. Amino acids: CASSRGQGAGGELFF.

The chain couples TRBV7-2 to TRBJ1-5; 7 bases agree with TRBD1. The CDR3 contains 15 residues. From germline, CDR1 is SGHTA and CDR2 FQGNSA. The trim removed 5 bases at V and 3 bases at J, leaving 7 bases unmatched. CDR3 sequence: CASSRDRSFNQPQHF. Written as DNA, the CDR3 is TGTGCCAGCAGCCGGGACAGAAGTTTCAATCAGCCCCAGCATTTT.

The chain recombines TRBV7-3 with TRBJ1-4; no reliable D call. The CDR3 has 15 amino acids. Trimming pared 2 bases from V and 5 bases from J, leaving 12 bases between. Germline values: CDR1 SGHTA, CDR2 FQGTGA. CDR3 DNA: TGTGCCAGCAGCTTAGTCCGGGTCAAAAATGAAAAACTGTTTTTT. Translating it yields CASSLVRVKNEKLFF.

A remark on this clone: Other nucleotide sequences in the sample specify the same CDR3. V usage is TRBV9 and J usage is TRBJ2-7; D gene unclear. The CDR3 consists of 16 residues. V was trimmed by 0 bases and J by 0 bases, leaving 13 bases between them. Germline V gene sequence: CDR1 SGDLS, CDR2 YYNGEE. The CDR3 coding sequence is TGTGCCAGCAGCGTAGAAGGAACGGGTAGCTCCTACGAGCAGTACTTC. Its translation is CASSVEGTGSSYEQYF.

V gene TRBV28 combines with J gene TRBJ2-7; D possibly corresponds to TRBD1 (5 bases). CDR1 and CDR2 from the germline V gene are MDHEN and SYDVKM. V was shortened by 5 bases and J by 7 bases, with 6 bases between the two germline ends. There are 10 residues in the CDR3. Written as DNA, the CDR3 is TGTGCCAGCAGTAGGGGTGAGCAGTACTTC. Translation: CASSRGEQYF.

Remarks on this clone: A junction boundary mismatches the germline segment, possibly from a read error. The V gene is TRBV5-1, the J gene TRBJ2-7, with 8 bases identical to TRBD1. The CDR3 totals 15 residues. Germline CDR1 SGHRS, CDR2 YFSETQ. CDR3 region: CASSLKEDRVYEQHF. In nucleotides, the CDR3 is TGCGCCAGCAGCTTGAAAGAGGACAGGGTCTACGAGCAGCACTTC.

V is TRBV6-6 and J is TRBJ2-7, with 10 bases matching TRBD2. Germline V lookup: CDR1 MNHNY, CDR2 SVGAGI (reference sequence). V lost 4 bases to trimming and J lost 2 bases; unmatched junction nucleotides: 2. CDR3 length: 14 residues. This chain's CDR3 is CASSLLAGPYEQYF. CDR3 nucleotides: TGTGCCAGCAGTTTACTAGCGGGGCCCTACGAGCAGTACTTC.

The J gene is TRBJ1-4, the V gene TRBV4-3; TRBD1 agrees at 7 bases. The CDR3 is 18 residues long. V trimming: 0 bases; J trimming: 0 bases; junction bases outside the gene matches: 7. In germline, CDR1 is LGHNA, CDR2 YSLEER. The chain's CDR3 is CASSQDPQGVATNEKLFF. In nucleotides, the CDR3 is TGCGCCAGCAGCCAAGATCCCCAGGGGGTGGCAACTAATGAAAAACTGTTTTTT.

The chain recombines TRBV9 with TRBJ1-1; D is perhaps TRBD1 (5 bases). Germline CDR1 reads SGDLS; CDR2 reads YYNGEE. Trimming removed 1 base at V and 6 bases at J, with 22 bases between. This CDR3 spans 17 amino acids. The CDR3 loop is CASSVRPVRGGLAEAFF. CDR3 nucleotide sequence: TGTGCCAGCAGCGTACGCCCGGTAAGGGGAGGATTGGCTGAAGCTTTCTTT.

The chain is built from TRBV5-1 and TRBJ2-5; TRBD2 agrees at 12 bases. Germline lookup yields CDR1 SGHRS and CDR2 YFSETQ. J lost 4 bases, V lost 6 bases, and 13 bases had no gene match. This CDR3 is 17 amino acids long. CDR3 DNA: TGCGCCAGCAACTCGGGAAGGCTAGCGGGAGGGTCAGAGACCCAGTACTTC. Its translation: CASNSGRLAGGSETQYF.

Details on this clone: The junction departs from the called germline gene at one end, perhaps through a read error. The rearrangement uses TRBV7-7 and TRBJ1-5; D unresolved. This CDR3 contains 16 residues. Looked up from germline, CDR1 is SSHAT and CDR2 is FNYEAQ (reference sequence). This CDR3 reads CASSSLESGSNQPQHF. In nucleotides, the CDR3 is TGTGCTAGCAGCTCGCTAGAGTCGGGGAGCAATCAGCCCCAGCATTTT.

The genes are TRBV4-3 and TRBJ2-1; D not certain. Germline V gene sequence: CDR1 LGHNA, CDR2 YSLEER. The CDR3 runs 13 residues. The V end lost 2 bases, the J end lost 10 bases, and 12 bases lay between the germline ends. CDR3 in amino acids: CASSQMVSREQFF. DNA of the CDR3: TGCGCCAGCAGCCAAATGGTGTCTAGGGAGCAGTTCTTC.